The 6 T cell receptor beta chains below all came from one sample that was sequenced in a study of CD8+ T cells in alopecia areata (dated by TCRdb to the late 2010s). Library creation used the immunoSEQ multiplex PCR assay. For TCR sequencing, RNA was extracted from every sample and reverse transcribed into cDNA to serve as template. Here the immuneACCESS table is served through TCRdb, limited to in-frame sequences with V and J called. Missing clones are a known gap in these copies; in checked studies unresolved V genes cover under half, and the rest lacks a known reason. The sample table records approximately 150,000 clones; around 55% of these occur just once. The ten largest clones take up over 4% of the sample. Sequenced: CD4+ T cells sorted from blood. These receptors all come from a human donor in good health.

This chain joins TRBV5-4 and TRBJ2-5; D remains ambiguous. The CDR3 has 13 amino acids. The ends were cut back, 2 bases at V and 3 bases at J, with 8 bases in the middle. Germline V gene lookup returns CDR1 SGHNT and CDR2 YYREEE (reference sequence). CDR3 sequence (DNA): TGTGCCAGCAGCTTTAAACAGAAAGAGACCCAGTACTTC. Protein sequence: CASSFKQKETQYF.

The rearrangement links TRBV23-1 to TRBJ1-4; D unresolved. TRBV23-1 is given ORF status, its function remaining uncertain. The CDR3 loop spans 15 amino acids. The V end lost 7 bases, the J end lost 6 bases, and 18 bases lay between the germline ends. CDR3 bases: TGCGCCAGCACCCGAAGGAGATGTTTTGATGAAAAACTGTTTTTT. As protein: CASTRRRCFDEKLFF.

The chain carries TRBV29-1 and TRBJ2-2; D is possibly TRBD1 or TRBD2 (5 bases each). CDR3 length: 12 amino acids. Trimming shortened V by 8 bases and J by 6 bases, and 13 bases separated the two germline ends. The germline V gene has CDR1 SQVTM and CDR2 ANQGSEA. The CDR3 nucleotides read TGCAGCCTCATTGAGGGACCCGGGGAGCTGTTTTTT. Translation: CSLIEGPGELFF.

There are a few counts of this clone. V is TRBV10-3 and J is TRBJ2-1; 9 nucleotides align to TRBD2. With V trimmed by 0 bases and J by 9 bases, 6 bases remained unmatched. Germline loops: CDR1 ENHRY, CDR2 SYGVKD. CDR3 length: 15 residues. In nucleotides, the CDR3 is TGTGCCATCAGTGAGTCTGGTAGCGGGAGAGTTGAGCAGTTCTTC. It yields the protein CAISESGSGRVEQFF.

The rearrangement joins TRBV30 to TRBJ1-1, with D possibly matching TRBD1 (5 bases). Germline CDR1 and CDR2: GTSNPN and SVGIG (reference sequence). Trimming cost V 2 bases and J 4 bases, with 5 bases left between them. The CDR3 is made up of 11 amino acids. CDR3 coding DNA: TGTGCCTGGAGTCAGGGCACTGAAGCTTTCTTT. Protein product: CAWSQGTEAFF.

This clone showed up just a few times. J is TRBJ2-5 and V is TRBV28; 7 nucleotides agree with TRBD1. This CDR3 spans 15 amino acids. Germline CDR1 and CDR2: MDHEN and SYDVKM. The V gene end was trimmed by 6 bases and the J gene end by 4 bases; junction bases not matched to a gene: 11. The CDR3, as DNA: TGTGCCAGCAGCTCCCTCCGACAGGGTGGAGAGACCCAGTACTTC. Translating it yields CASSSLRQGGETQYF.